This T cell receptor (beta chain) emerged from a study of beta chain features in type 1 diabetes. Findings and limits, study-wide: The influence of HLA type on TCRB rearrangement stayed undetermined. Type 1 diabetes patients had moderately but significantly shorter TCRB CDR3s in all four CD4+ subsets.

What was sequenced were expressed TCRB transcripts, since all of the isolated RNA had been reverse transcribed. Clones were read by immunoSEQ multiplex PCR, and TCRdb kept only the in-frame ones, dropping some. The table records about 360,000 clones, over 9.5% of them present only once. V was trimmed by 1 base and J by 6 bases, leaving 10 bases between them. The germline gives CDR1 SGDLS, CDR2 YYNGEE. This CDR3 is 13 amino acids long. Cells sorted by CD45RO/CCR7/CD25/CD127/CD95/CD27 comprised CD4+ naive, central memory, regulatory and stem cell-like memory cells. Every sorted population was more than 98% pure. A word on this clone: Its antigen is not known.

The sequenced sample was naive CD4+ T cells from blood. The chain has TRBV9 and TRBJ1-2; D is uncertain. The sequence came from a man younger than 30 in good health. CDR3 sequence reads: CASSVSQVDGYTF. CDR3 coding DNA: TGTGCCAGCAGCGTAAGTCAGGTGGATGGCTACACCTTC.